These T cell receptor beta chains were read from a single sample in a study of blood T cell repertoires in COVID-19. Libraries were prepared by immunoSEQ multiplex PCR; TCRdb keeps only in-frame clonotypes and omits some of them. The sample lists about 380,000 clones; approximately 77% were seen once. Sequencing was carried out using peripheral blood. The origin of the receptors is a human donor with acute or convalescent COVID-19. The donor label of this sample is uncertain. The CDR3 runs from the conserved cysteine through the conserved F or W. A D gene is named only where the DNA matches it firmly. A clone size is listed for some rows: how often the clone was seen (once, few, many), or a class if it is expanded.

TRBJ1-1 | TRBV16 | TRBD1 | few | TGTGCCAGCAGCCGGGCCGTCGGACAGGGGAACACTGAAGCTTTCTTT | CASSRAVGQGNTEAFF
TRBJ1-2 | TRBV19 | NA | NA | TGTGCCAGTAGTATCAGCGGGCTAGCTAACTATGGCTACACCTTC | CASSISGLANYGYTF
TRBJ1-1 | TRBV28 | NA | NA | TGTGCCAGCAGTTTAGGAGGTGGCGGGCCGATGAACACTGAAGCTTTCTTT | CASSLGGGGPMNTEAFF
TRBJ2-1 | TRBV19 | TRBD2 | once | TGTGCCAGTAGTGACGGACTAGCGAATTACAATGAGCAGTTCTTC | CASSDGLANYNEQFF
TRBJ2-2 | TRBV18 | TRBD1 | NA | TGTGCCAGCTCACTCACAGACAGGGGGCCGAACACCGGGGAGCTGTTTTTT | CASSLTDRGPNTGELFF
TRBJ2-1 | TRBV28 | TRBD2 | NA | TGTGCCAGCATAGGCGCGGGAGGGCCGTACAATGAGCAGTTCTTC | CASIGAGGPYNEQFF
TRBJ2-5 | TRBV19 | NA | NA | TGTGCCAGCTCCCCCGGAAGGACGGGGGTGGAGACCCAGTACTTC | CASSPGRTGVETQYF
TRBJ2-7 | TRBV7-2 | TRBD1 | NA | TGTGCCATCACCGGAGGGGACAGGGCACGGGGGGAGCAGTACTTC | CAITGGDRARGEQYF
TRBJ2-1 | TRBV24-1 | TRBD2 | NA | TGTGCCACCAGTGATCCTAGCGGGGACAATGAGCAGTTCTTC | CATSDPSGDNEQFF
TRBJ1-5 | TRBV4-1 | TRBD1 | NA | TGCGCCAGCAGCCAAGATCGGGCCAGGGGGCAAGTCAATCAGCCCCAGCATTTT | CASSQDRARGQVNQPQHF
TRBJ2-5 | TRBV5-6 | NA | NA | TGTGCCAGCAGCTTCTTCGAGACCCAGTACTTC | CASSFFETQYF
TRBJ2-3 | TRBV5-5 | NA | NA | TGTGCCAGCAGCCCCCCAGGGGCGGGCTACACAGATACGCAGTATTTT | CASSPPGAGYTDTQYF
TRBJ2-7 | TRBV30 | NA | NA | TGTGCCTGGAGTGTGAACAGGGTCCACGAGCAGTACTTC | CAWSVNRVHEQYF
TRBJ1-2 | TRBV7-9 | NA | NA | TGTGCCAGCAGCTTAGTGGGGGCTCCAAGCGACGGCTACACCTTC | CASSLVGAPSDGYTF
TRBJ1-4 | TRBV15 | TRBD1 | NA | TGTGCCACTAAGACCGGGACAGCTAATGAAAAACTGTTTTTT | CATKTGTANEKLFF
TRBJ2-1 | TRBV30 | TRBD1 | NA | TGTGCCTGGAGTCCCAAGACAGGGATAAGCTCCTACAATGAGCAGTTCTTC | CAWSPKTGISSYNEQFF
TRBJ2-5 | TRBV27 | NA | once | TGTGCCAGCCGCCTTAGGGCGGGGACGTACCAAGAGACCCAGTACTTC | CASRLRAGTYQETQYF
TRBJ1-2 | TRBV30 | NA | NA | TGTGCCTGGGTCAGGCGGGGGTGGGCTAACTATGGCTACACCTTC | CAWVRRGWANYGYTF
TRBJ2-1 | TRBV28 | TRBD2 | NA | TGTGCCAGCATCTGGGGCGGGGGGGCTGAGAATGAGCAGTTCTTC | CASIWGGGAENEQFF
TRBJ1-3 | TRBV4-1 | TRBD1 | few | TGCGCCAGCAGTCTTCAACCGGGACAGGGTCTTGGAAACACCATATATTTT | CASSLQPGQGLGNTIYF
TRBJ1-5 | TRBV28 | NA | few | TGTGCCAGCAGTTTGTTAAGAGCCAATCAGCCCCAGCATTTT | CASSLLRANQPQHF
TRBJ2-7 | TRBV5-1 | NA | once | TGCGCCAGCAGCTGGGTTGGAGGGCCAGGGACTTCTACGGGGGAGCAGTACTTC | CASSWVGGPGTSTGEQYF
TRBJ1-2 | TRBV11-2 | NA | NA | TGTGCCAGCAGCTATGGGGGACATCTCTATGGCTACACCTTC | CASSYGGHLYGYTF
TRBJ1-5 | TRBV29-1 | NA | NA | TGCAGCGTTGCGGAGGGCGGGAGCAATCAGCCCCAGCATTTT | CSVAEGGSNQPQHF
TRBJ1-1 | TRBV7-6 | NA | NA | TGTGCCAGCAGCTTAGACGAGGCGGCCAACACTGAAGCTTTCTTT | CASSLDEAANTEAFF
TRBJ2-5 | TRBV7-2 | TRBD1 | NA | TGTGCCAGCAGCAAACAGGGGCTAGAGACCCAGTACTTC | CASSKQGLETQYF
TRBJ2-1 | TRBV4-1 | TRBD2 | NA | TGCGCCAGCAGCCTCCAAAAGGGGCTAGCGGATACCTCCTACAATGAGCAGTTCTTC | CASSLQKGLADTSYNEQFF
TRBJ1-4 | TRBV2 | NA | few | TGTGCCAGCAACTACAGGGCAACTAATGAAAAACTGTTTTTT | CASNYRATNEKLFF
TRBJ2-6 | TRBV21-1 | NA | once | TGTGCCAGCAGCCCCAGAGGCCTCTCTGGGGCCAACGTCCTGACTTTC | CASSPRGLSGANVLTF
TRBJ1-1 | TRBV5-1 | NA | few | TGCGCCAGCAGCTTGGACAACCTGAACACTGAAGCTTTCTTT | CASSLDNLNTEAFF
TRBJ2-7 | TRBV5-1 | NA | NA | TGCGCCAGCAGCTTGGAACCTAGCTCCTACGAGCAGTACTTC | CASSLEPSSYEQYF
TRBJ2-5 | TRBV5-5 | NA | once | TGTGCCAGCAGCCAGACTAGTAGCGAGACCCAGTACTTC | CASSQTSSETQYF
TRBJ1-1 | TRBV5-4 | NA | NA | TGTGCCAGCAGCCGGGAGACCCCCCCACGTACTGAAGCTTTCTTT | CASSRETPPRTEAFF
TRBJ1-2 | TRBV19 | NA | NA | TGTGCCAGTAGTATCGGCGGGGGGACCAGAAACTATGGCTACACCTTC | CASSIGGGTRNYGYTF
TRBJ2-3 | TRBV4-1 | TRBD2 | NA | TGCGCCAGCAGCCAGGGACTAGCGGGGGGCACAGATACGCAGTATTTT | CASSQGLAGGTDTQYF
TRBJ1-1 | TRBV14 | NA | NA | TGTGCCAGCAGCCAAGCAGGGTTTAGCACTGAAGCTTTCTTT | CASSQAGFSTEAFF
TRBJ1-1 | TRBV6-5 | TRBD1 | NA | TGTGCCAGCCTTTTGGACAGGGTTAACACTGAAGCTTTCTTT | CASLLDRVNTEAFF
TRBJ1-3 | TRBV5-4 | NA | NA | TGTGCCAGCAGCTTTCGCAGCTCTGGAAACACCATATATTTT | CASSFRSSGNTIYF
TRBJ1-2 | TRBV6-5 | TRBD1 | NA | TGTGCCAGCAGTTACTCGTCTCCCGGGACAGAGTATGGCTACACCTTC | CASSYSSPGTEYGYTF
TRBJ1-6 | TRBV6-1 | NA | NA | TGTGCCAGCAGTGAAACCCGGTTTGTATCACCCCTCCACTTT | CASSETRFVSPLHF
TRBJ1-1 | TRBV4-1 | TRBD1 | NA | TGCGCCAGCAGCCGACTGACAGGGGGCACTGAAGCTTTCTTT | CASSRLTGGTEAFF
TRBJ2-2 | TRBV18 | NA | NA | TGTGCCAGCTCACGTGCGGAAGCAACCACCGGGGAGCTGTTTTTT | CASSRAEATTGELFF
TRBJ1-3 | TRBV10-3 | TRBD1 | NA | TGTGCCGCGGGACAGGGGGCCCCCGGCCCAGGAAACACCATATATTTT | CAAGQGAPGPGNTIYF
TRBJ1-1 | TRBV5-1 | NA | NA | TGCGCCAGCAGCTCCGATCCGGGGGGTCGCACTGAAGCTTTCTTT | CASSSDPGGRTEAFF
TRBJ1-1 | TRBV14 | NA | NA | TGTGCCAGCCGTCGGGGGATGAACACTGAAGCTTTCTTT | CASRRGMNTEAFF
TRBJ1-2 | TRBV6-5 | TRBD1 | many | TGTGCCGCTCGCAGGGGGGCCTATGGCTACACCTTC | CAARRGAYGYTF
TRBJ2-3 | TRBV4-2 | TRBD2 | NA | TGTGCCAGCAGTTCTAGCGGGGGACATACGCAGTATTTT | CASSSSGGHTQYF
TRBJ1-5 | TRBV19 | NA | NA | TGTGCCAGTAGATTCGATGGGGCGGGCAATCAGCCCCAGCATTTT | CASRFDGAGNQPQHF
TRBJ1-1 | TRBV2 | TRBD1 | NA | TGTGCCAGCAGGCGGCAACCTCTTCGGACAGGGCGAGGGACTGAAGCTTTCTTT | CASRRQPLRTGRGTEAFF
TRBJ2-2 | TRBV6-6 | TRBD1 | few | TGTGCCAGCACCGGGACAGGGAGTAACACCGGGGAGCTGTTTTTT | CASTGTGSNTGELFF
TRBJ1-1 | TRBV19 | TRBD1 | NA | TGTGCCAGTAGTAAAACAGGGGGAAGGGGGAACACTGAAGCTTTCTTT | CASSKTGGRGNTEAFF
TRBJ1-1 | TRBV18 | TRBD1 | NA | TGTGCCAGCTCGGCGACAGGGGGCAACACTGAAGCTTTCTTT | CASSATGGNTEAFF
TRBJ1-5 | TRBV27 | NA | NA | TGTGCCAGCTCCGATTATTCCCAAAGGGGCCCCCAGCATTTT | CASSDYSQRGPQHF
TRBJ2-7 | TRBV21-1 | NA | NA | TGTGCCAGCAGCAAAGTCCCCCCCAACGTCCAGTCCTACGAGCAGTACTTC | CASSKVPPNVQSYEQYF
TRBJ2-7 | TRBV28 | NA | NA | TGTGCCAGCAGTTCCGGACAGCTCTACGAGCAGTACTTC | CASSSGQLYEQYF
TRBJ1-1 | TRBV11-2 | NA | NA | TGTGCCAGCATGAAACCAGGTCTCGAAGCTTTCTTT | CASMKPGLEAFF
TRBJ2-7 | TRBV19 | TRBD2 | NA | TGTGCCAGTAGTCAATCCGGGACTAGCGTCTACGAGCAGTACTTC | CASSQSGTSVYEQYF
TRBJ2-1 | TRBV29-1 | NA | NA | TGCAGCGTTGAAGATAGCGGACTTACCTACAATGAGCAGTTCTTC | CSVEDSGLTYNEQFF
TRBJ1-2 | TRBV5-4 | TRBD1 | NA | TGTGCCAGCAGCTTAGGACAGGGTCTCTCCACGATCTATGGCTACACCTTC | CASSLGQGLSTIYGYTF